Below are 28 T cell receptor beta chains sequenced from a single sample in a study of T cells expressing NK-cell markers. TCRdb reanalyzed the 5' RACE reads and collapses them to one entry per CDR3 protein, without DNA. Here the sample table reports approximately 110,000 distinct CDR3 sequences. The sample was blood T cells: a sorted CD56 or NKG2C T cell subset, CD4+ or CD8+ T cells, or bulk PBMC T cells (not recorded which). The origin of the receptors is a woman between 18 and 70 years old in good health.

The CDR3 sequence is CSVVRVGNTEAFF. The J gene is TRBJ1-1, the V gene TRBV29-1. This CDR3 has 13 amino acids. CDR1 and CDR2 from the germline V gene are SQVTM and ANQGSEA.

The chain couples TRBV25-1 to TRBJ2-7; the D call from TCRdb, TRBD2, cannot be confirmed without DNA. The CDR3 sequence is 14 residues long. CDR1 MGHDK and CDR2 SYGVNS come from the germline V gene. CDR3 protein: CASGSPGLAYEQYF.

The J gene is TRBJ2-2, the V gene TRBV20-1. CDR1 is DFQATT, CDR2 SNEGSKA, per germline (reference sequence). This CDR3 has 14 amino acids. The chain's CDR3 is CSASIGRNTGELFF.

This chain uses TRBV2 with TRBJ2-2; TCRdb's assignment of TRBD2 cannot be checked, as there is no DNA. The CDR3 length is 16 residues. From germline, CDR1 is SNHLY and CDR2 FYNNEI. CDR3 region: CASSEEGSEYTGELFF.

This sequence joins TRBV5-4 and TRBJ2-1; TCRdb reports TRBD2, a call that lacks DNA to check it against. The germline gives CDR1 SGHNT, CDR2 YYREEE (reference sequence). This CDR3 is 17 amino acids long. CDR3 loop: CASSLGILAGGVYEQFF. Looking up the rest from reference TRBV5-4 and TRBJ2-1 gives the full variable domain: ETGVTQSPTHLIKTRGQQVTLRCSSQSGHNTVSWYQQALGQGPQFIFQYYREEENGRGNFPPRFSGLQFPNYSSELNVNALELDDSALYLCASSLGILAGGVYEQFFGPGTRLTVL.

The chain joins TRBV6-1 to TRBJ2-3; there is no DNA to check the TCRdb D call of TRBD2. CDR1 is MNHNS, CDR2 SASEGT, per germline. There are 16 residues in the CDR3. The CDR3 loop reads CASSESSGASTDTQYF.

The CDR3 is CASSVATGGPYEQYF. This chain uses TRBV9 with TRBJ2-7. CDR1 and CDR2 from the germline V gene are SGDLS and YYNGEE. This CDR3 spans 15 amino acids. Supplemented by reference TRBV9 and TRBJ2-7, the full variable domain reads DSGVTQTPKHLITATGQRVTLRCSPRSGDLSVYWYQQSLDQGLQFLIQYYNGEERAKGNILERFSAQQFPDLHSELNLSSLELGDSALYFCASSVATGGPYEQYFGPGTRLTVT.

V gene TRBV7-3 combines with J gene TRBJ2-1; TCRdb's D call of TRBD2 is untestable without DNA. Germline V CDR1 and CDR2: SGHTA, FQGTGA. This CDR3 is built from 15 residues. Here the CDR3 reads CASSLTRRGNNEQFF. Full variable domain (rest looked up from reference TRBV7-3 and TRBJ2-1): GAGVSQTPSNKVTEKGKYVELRCDPISGHTALYWYRQSLGQGPEFLIYFQGTGAADDSGLPNDRFFAVRPEGSVSTLKIQRTERGDSAVYLCASSLTRRGNNEQFFGPGTRLTVL.

V usage is TRBV20-1 and J usage is TRBJ2-1. Germline V gives CDR1 DFQATT, CDR2 SNEGSKA (reference sequence). This CDR3 comprises 13 residues. The CDR3 spells CSARGLFHNEQFF.

The chain combines TRBV4-3 with TRBJ1-2; without DNA, the TCRdb call of TRBD1 cannot be checked. CDR1 and CDR2 (germline): LGHNA, YSLEER. There are 15 residues in the CDR3. CDR3 in amino acids: CASSAGQGWGNGYTF.

This chain joins TRBV20-1 and TRBJ2-3. The CDR3 loop spans 13 amino acids. Germline V lookup: CDR1 DFQATT, CDR2 SNEGSKA (reference sequence). This CDR3 is CSAMGYNTDTQYF.

This chain joins TRBV19 and TRBJ1-6; TCRdb outputs TRBD1, but without DNA this stays unchecked. The germline V gene has CDR1 LNHDA and CDR2 SQIVND (reference sequence). CDR3 length: 14 residues. CDR3 loop: CASSPQGTNSPLHF.

The chain recombines TRBV7-2 with TRBJ2-1; there is no DNA to check the TCRdb D call of TRBD1. Per the germline V gene, CDR1 is SGHTA and CDR2 is FQGNSA. This CDR3 is 15 amino acids long. The CDR3 sequence: CASSMDRGTYNEQFF.

CDR3 residues: CASSPSGTGLAFTGELFF. The V and J genes are TRBV4-3 and TRBJ2-2; there is no DNA to check the TCRdb D call of TRBD2. Per the germline V gene, CDR1 is LGHNA and CDR2 is YSLEER. There are 18 residues in the CDR3.

J is TRBJ2-1 and V is TRBV6-2 or TRBV6-3; TCRdb's assignment of TRBD1 cannot be checked, as there is no DNA. The CDR3 spans 14 residues. In germline, CDR1 is MNHEY, CDR2 SVGEGT. This CDR3 reads CASTRVGTYNEQFF.

The chain's CDR3 is CSAYLVDVMTDTQYF. The chain couples TRBV20-1 to TRBJ2-3. The CDR3 has 15 residues. CDR1 and CDR2 (germline): DFQATT, SNEGSKA (reference sequence).

The chain uses TRBV5-1 and TRBJ2-3. Germline lookup yields CDR1 SGHRS and CDR2 YFSETQ. CDR3 length equals 13 residues. This chain's CDR3 is CASSLDLEDTQYF.

This chain links TRBV9 with TRBJ1-6; TCRdb gives TRBD1 as the D gene, but with no DNA this cannot be confirmed. The CDR3 sequence is 13 residues long. The germline V gene has CDR1 SGDLS and CDR2 YYNGEE. The CDR3 spells CASSARESSPLHF. The full variable domain, in which reference TRBV9 and TRBJ1-6 provide the parts outside the CDR3, is DSGVTQTPKHLITATGQRVTLRCSPRSGDLSVYWYQQSLDQGLQFLIQYYNGEERAKGNILERFSAQQFPDLHSELNLSSLELGDSALYFCASSARESSPLHFGNGTRLTVT.

This chain uses TRBV10-3 with TRBJ2-2; TCRdb gives TRBD2 as the D gene, but with no DNA this cannot be confirmed. From germline, CDR1 is ENHRY and CDR2 SYGVKD. This CDR3 spans 18 amino acids. CDR3 region: CAISSGLAGAGNTGELFF.

The rearrangement uses TRBV5-4 and TRBJ2-1; TCRdb's D call, TRBD2, is unchecked because there is no DNA. Germline loops: CDR1 SGHNT, CDR2 YYREEE (reference sequence). The CDR3 covers 12 residues. The CDR3 here is CATLSGGNEQFF.

This chain connects TRBV7-9 to TRBJ1-4; the TCRdb call, TRBD1, lacks DNA for checking. Germline V lookup: CDR1 SEHNR, CDR2 FQNEAQ (reference sequence). CDR3 size: 17 residues. The chain's CDR3 is CASSPGTGAFVGEKLFF.

CDR3 sequence reads: CASSGQVVEKLFF. V usage is TRBV2 and J usage is TRBJ1-4; the D gene TCRdb calls, TRBD1, cannot be checked with no DNA. This CDR3 is built from 13 residues. Germline lookup yields CDR1 SNHLY and CDR2 FYNNEI.

The chain employs TRBV19 and TRBJ2-1; TCRdb lists TRBD2, though no DNA is available to test this call. The germline gives CDR1 LNHDA, CDR2 SQIVND (reference sequence). This CDR3 comprises 17 residues. The CDR3 reads CASHRGVAGVWKNEQFF. The entire variable domain, with the rest obtained from reference TRBV19 and TRBJ2-1, is as follows: DGGITQSPKYLFRKEGQNVTLSCEQNLNHDAMYWYRQDPGQGLRLIYYSQIVNDFQKGDIAEGYSVSREKKESFPLTVTSAQKNPTAFYLCASHRGVAGVWKNEQFFGPGTRLTVL.

The chain has TRBV6-5 and TRBJ2-7. The length of the CDR3 is 13 residues. Germline V lookup: CDR1 MNHEY, CDR2 SVGAGI. The CDR3 sequence: CASSYSRGGEQYF.

J is TRBJ2-3 and V is TRBV9. Germline V gene data show CDR1 as SGDLS and CDR2 as YYNGEE. This CDR3 comprises 15 residues. This CDR3 reads CASSVGGLASDTQYF.

The chain links TRBV28 to TRBJ1-3; TCRdb's D gene call, TRBD1, goes unchecked for lack of DNA. The CDR3 runs to 15 residues. Germline V gene lookup returns CDR1 MDHEN and CDR2 SYDVKM. Here the CDR3 reads CASTADGTSGNTIYF.

This rearrangement joins TRBV27 to TRBJ2-7; TCRdb lists TRBD2, though no DNA is available to test this call. The CDR3 contains 16 residues. CDR1 MNHEY and CDR2 SMNVEV come from the germline V gene (reference sequence). The CDR3 loop is CASSLTPGARTYEQYF.

The rearrangement joins TRBV12-3 or TRBV12-4 to TRBJ2-1; TCRdb designates TRBD2, a call that cannot be tested without DNA. CDR3 size: 13 residues. This chain's CDR3 is CASSPPGGNEQFF.